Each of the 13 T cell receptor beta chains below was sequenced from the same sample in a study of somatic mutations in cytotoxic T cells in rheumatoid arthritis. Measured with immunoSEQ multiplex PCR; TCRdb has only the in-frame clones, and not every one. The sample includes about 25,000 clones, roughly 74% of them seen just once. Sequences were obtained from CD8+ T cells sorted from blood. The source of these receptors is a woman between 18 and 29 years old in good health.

The CDR3 DNA reads as TGCGCCAGCAGCCAATTGACTAGCGGTTGGAATGAGCAGTTCTTC. Its translation is CASSQLTSGWNEQFF. The chain is built from TRBV4-1 and TRBJ2-1; 9 nucleotides align to TRBD2. This CDR3 is built from 15 residues. V shed 2 bases and J 7 bases; nucleotides not matched to a gene: 6. In germline, CDR1 is MGHRA, CDR2 YSYEKL.

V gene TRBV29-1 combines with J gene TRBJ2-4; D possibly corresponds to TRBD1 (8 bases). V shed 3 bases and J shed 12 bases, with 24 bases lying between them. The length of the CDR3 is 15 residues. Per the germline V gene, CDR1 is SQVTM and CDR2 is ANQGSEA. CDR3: CSVEGGDRPGYNQYF. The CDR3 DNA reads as TGCAGCGTTGAGGGGGGGGACAGGCCGGGTTACAATCAGTACTTC.

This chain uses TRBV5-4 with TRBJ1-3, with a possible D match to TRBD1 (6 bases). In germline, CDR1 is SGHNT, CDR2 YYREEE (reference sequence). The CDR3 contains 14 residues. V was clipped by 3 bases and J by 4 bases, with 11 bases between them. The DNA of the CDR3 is TGTGCCAGCAGCTCTACAGGGATAGGAAACACCATATATTTT. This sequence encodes CASSSTGIGNTIYF.

This CDR3 is CASSQDREDTEAFF. As DNA, the CDR3 is TGTGCCAGCAGCCAAGACAGGGAGGACACTGAAGCTTTCTTT. The rearrangement uses TRBV14 and TRBJ1-1, with a possible D match to TRBD1 (5 bases). Deletions cut 0 bases from V and 3 bases from J, with 8 bases between. CDR1 is SGHDN, CDR2 FVKESK, per germline. The CDR3 runs 14 residues.

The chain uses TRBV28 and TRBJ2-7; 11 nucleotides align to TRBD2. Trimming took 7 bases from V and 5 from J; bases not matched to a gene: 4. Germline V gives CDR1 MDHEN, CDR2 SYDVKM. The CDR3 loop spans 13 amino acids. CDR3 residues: CASKLAGDHEQYF. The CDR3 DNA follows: TGTGCCAGCAAACTAGCGGGAGACCACGAGCAGTACTTC.

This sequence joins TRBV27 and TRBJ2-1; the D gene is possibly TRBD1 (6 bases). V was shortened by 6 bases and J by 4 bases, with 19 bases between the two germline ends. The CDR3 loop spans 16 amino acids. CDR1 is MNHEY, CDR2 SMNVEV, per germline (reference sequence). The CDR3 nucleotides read TGTGCCAGCAGGACCACAGGGCTGATCACGTACAATGAGCAGTTCTTC. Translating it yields CASRTTGLITYNEQFF.

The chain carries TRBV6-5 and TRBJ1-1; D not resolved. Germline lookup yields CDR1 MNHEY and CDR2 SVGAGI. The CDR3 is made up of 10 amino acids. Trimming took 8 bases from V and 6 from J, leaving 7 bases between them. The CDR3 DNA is TGTGCCAGCGGGGTTCCTGAAGCTTTCTTT. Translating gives CASGVPEAFF.

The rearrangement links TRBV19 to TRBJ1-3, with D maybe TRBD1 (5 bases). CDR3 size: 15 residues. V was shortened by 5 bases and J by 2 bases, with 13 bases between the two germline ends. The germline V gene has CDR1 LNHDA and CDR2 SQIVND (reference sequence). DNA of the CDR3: TGTGCCAGTAGTCCCACCCAGGGCACTGGAAACACCATATATTTT. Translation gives CASSPTQGTGNTIYF.

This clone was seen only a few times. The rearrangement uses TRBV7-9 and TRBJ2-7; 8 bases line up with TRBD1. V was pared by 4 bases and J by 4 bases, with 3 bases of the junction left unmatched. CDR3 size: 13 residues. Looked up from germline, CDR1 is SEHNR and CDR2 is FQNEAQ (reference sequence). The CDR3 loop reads CASSSGDRYEQYF. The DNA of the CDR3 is TGTGCCAGCAGCTCGGGGGACAGGTACGAGCAGTACTTC.

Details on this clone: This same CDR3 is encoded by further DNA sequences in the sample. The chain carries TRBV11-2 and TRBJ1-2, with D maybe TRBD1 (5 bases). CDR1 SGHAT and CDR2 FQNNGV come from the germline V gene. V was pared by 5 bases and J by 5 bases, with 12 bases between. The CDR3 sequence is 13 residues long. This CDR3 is CASSPTGGYGYTF. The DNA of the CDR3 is TGTGCCAGCAGCCCTACGGGGGGGTATGGCTACACCTTC.

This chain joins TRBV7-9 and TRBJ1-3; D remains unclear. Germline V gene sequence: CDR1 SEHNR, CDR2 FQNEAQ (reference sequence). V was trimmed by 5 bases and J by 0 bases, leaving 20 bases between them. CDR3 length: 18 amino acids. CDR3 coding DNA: TGTGCCAGCAGCCCCCCTAGTAATCAAGAGTTCTCTGGAAACACCATATATTTT. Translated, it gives CASSPPSNQEFSGNTIYF.

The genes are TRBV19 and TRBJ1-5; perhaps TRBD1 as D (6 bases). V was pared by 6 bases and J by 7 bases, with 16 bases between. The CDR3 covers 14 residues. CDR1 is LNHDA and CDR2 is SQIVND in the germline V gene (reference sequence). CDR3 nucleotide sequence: TGTGCCAGTAGCGATACAGGGTTGGGGCAGCCCCAGCATTTT. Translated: CASSDTGLGQPQHF.

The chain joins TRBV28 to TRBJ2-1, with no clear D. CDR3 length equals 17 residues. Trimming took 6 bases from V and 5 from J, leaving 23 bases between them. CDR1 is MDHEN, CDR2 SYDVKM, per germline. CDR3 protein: CASSSIASVGLDNEQFF. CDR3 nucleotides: TGTGCCAGCAGCAGCATAGCTTCAGTCGGGCTCGACAATGAGCAGTTCTTC.